Each of the 26 T cell receptor beta chains below was sequenced from the same sample in a study of tumor-infiltrating lymphocytes in primary liver carcinoma. A constant-region primer served to make TCR beta cDNA from about 530 ng total RNA. Slightly modified ARM-PCR, run as three nested multiplex PCR rounds, produced the TCR beta libraries. Amplification in the first two PCR rounds was performed using TRBV1-TRBV30 forward primers and a C-beta reverse primer for 10 cycles each. One entry per CDR3 protein, called by TCRdb with MiXCR from the multiplex PCR reads. The table lists more than 40,000 distinct CDR3 sequences, 60% to 85% of them singletons. Co-extracted RNA and DNA came from approximately 20-30 mg of unsorted bulk tissue. Sample: liver tumor tissue from sampling region 5. Subset in this sample: tumor region T5, tumor centre. These receptors were obtained from a man aged 35-49 years with primary liver carcinoma and hepatitis B virus infection.

To note about this clonotype: Germline is not matched at one junction end, which may reflect a read error. CDR3 coding DNA: TGTGCCAGCAGCCAAGATTTCCGGGCCCTAGAGACTCAGTACTTC. Amino acid sequence: CASSQDFRALETQYF. The chain joins TRBV4-2 to TRBJ2-5; D is unresolved. The CDR3 is 15 amino acids. From germline, CDR1 is LGHNA and CDR2 YNFKEQ.

Remarks on this clonotype: Mismatch with germline at one junction end may stem from a read error. V gene TRBV6-1 combines with J gene TRBJ2-6; TRBD1 or TRBD2 may be the D gene (5 bases each). In germline, CDR1 is MNHNS, CDR2 SASEGT. The CDR3 contains 18 residues. CDR3 amino acids: CASGEAGTEWSGANVLTF. The CDR3 DNA follows: TGTGCCAGCGGTGAAGCTGGGACGGAGTGGTCTGGGGCCAACGTCCTGACTTTC.

The genes are TRBV6-1 and TRBJ2-1; TRBD1 agrees at 7 bases. CDR1 is MNHNS and CDR2 is SASEGT in the germline V gene. Trimming removed 4 bases from V and 8 bases from J; junction bases left unmatched: 11. The CDR3 contains 15 residues. The CDR3 DNA follows: TGTGCCAGCAGTGTACGAACAGGGGCAGGGGATGAGCAGTTCTTC. Protein product: CASSVRTGAGDEQFF.

Many counts were recorded for this clonotype. V and J are TRBV6-5 and TRBJ2-7; D is perhaps TRBD2 (6 bases). The length of the CDR3 is 14 residues. V lost 2 bases and J lost 7, with 15 bases in between. Per germline, CDR1 MNHEY and CDR2 SVGAGI. Here the CDR3 reads CASSYGGTNGEQYF. The CDR3 coding sequence is TGTGCCAGCAGTTACGGCGGGACGAATGGGGAGCAGTACTTC.

As for this clonotype: The junction differs from germline at one of its ends, possibly a read error. J is TRBJ2-7 and V is TRBV18, with TRBD2 as a possible D gene (6 bases). Germline values: CDR1 KGHSH, CDR2 LQKENI. The CDR3 has 15 residues. CDR3 in amino acids: CASSLDRGASDEHYF. CDR3 sequence (DNA): TGTGCCAGCTCACTTGACAGAGGGGCTAGCGACGAGCACTACTTC. Complete variable domain (other parts from reference TRBV18 and TRBJ2-7): NAGVMQNPRHLVRRRGQEARLRCSPMKGHSHVYWYRQLPEEGLKFMVYLQKENIIDESGMPKERFSAEFPKEGPSILRIQQVVRGDSAAYFCASSLDRGASDEHYFGPGTRLTVT.

To note about this clonotype: A read error may explain this, as a much larger clone is one base away. The genes are TRBV30 and TRBJ1-1; tentative D call: TRBD1 (5 bases). V was pared by 0 bases and J by 11 bases, with 16 bases between. The CDR3 extends over 13 amino acids. Germline lookup yields CDR1 GTSNPN and CDR2 SVGIG (reference sequence). The chain's CDR3 is CAWSVQGGFDAFF. CDR3 DNA: TGTGCCTGGAGTGTTCAGGGTGGGTTCGATGCTTTCTTT.

Many counts were recorded for this clonotype. The rearrangement joins TRBV7-3 to TRBJ2-1, with 9 positions matching TRBD2. Germline CDR1 reads SGHTA; CDR2 reads FQGTGA. The V segment lost 8 bases and the J segment 5 bases; nucleotides outside the gene matches: 4. The CDR3 runs to 13 residues. The CDR3 nucleotides are TGTGCCAGCGCGACTAGCGGCCACAATGAGCAGTTCTTC. Protein product: CASATSGHNEQFF.

The chain recombines TRBV6-1 with TRBJ2-6; tentative D call: TRBD2 (5 bases). From germline, CDR1 is MNHNS and CDR2 SASEGT. CDR3 length: 18 amino acids. The germline V and J ends were trimmed by 7 bases and 2 bases, with 21 bases remaining between them. This chain's CDR3 is CASNDRTGMKAGANVLTF. The CDR3 nucleotides are TGTGCCAGCAACGATAGGACGGGGATGAAAGCTGGGGCCAACGTCCTGACTTTC.

The table lists this clonotype with many counts. This chain uses TRBV6-5 with TRBJ2-1, with unresolved D. The CDR3 is 14 amino acids. With 2 bases removed from V and 5 bases from J, the gap between germline ends came to 10 bases. Germline lookup yields CDR1 MNHEY and CDR2 SVGAGI. The CDR3 sequence is CASSYKRADNEQFF. CDR3 nucleotide sequence: TGTGCCAGCAGTTACAAACGGGCGGACAATGAGCAGTTCTTC.

The J gene is TRBJ2-3, the V gene TRBV11-2; 9 bases map to TRBD2. In germline, CDR1 is SGHAT, CDR2 FQNNGV. The CDR3 extends over 15 amino acids. Losses at the gene ends were 6 bases for V and 3 bases for J; bases not matched to a gene: 7. CDR3 protein: CASRRASGNTDTQYF. DNA for the CDR3: TGTGCCAGCAGAAGGGCTAGCGGGAATACAGATACGCAGTATTTT.

To note about this clonotype: The CDR3 does not close with the conserved phenylalanine or tryptophan, likely indicating a read error. The DNA is omitted, as the CDR3 cannot be located on it reliably, and the CDR3 follows TCRdb's listing. J is TRBJ2-2 and V is TRBV7-9; the table names TRBD1, a call not compared with the DNA. From its first to its last residue, the CDR3 has 14 amino acids. Looked up from germline, CDR1 is SEHNR and CDR2 is FQNEAQ (reference sequence). The CDR3 reads CASSLGTNTGELIY.

Ten or more counts support this clonotype. The DNA for the CDR3 is TGTGCCAGCAGTTACGACAGGGAAGATCAGCCCCAGCATTTT. Translating gives CASSYDREDQPQHF. V and J are TRBV6-6 and TRBJ1-5; 7 bases line up with TRBD1. With 2 bases clipped from V and 5 bases from J, the junction kept 3 bases outside the gene matches. Germline CDR1 MNHNY, CDR2 SVGAGI (reference sequence). The CDR3 is 14 amino acids.

The genes are TRBV7-9 and TRBJ1-5; D remains unclear. V lost 8 bases and J lost 11, with 19 bases in between. This CDR3 comprises 13 residues. The germline gives CDR1 SEHNR, CDR2 FQNEAQ (reference sequence). CDR3 DNA: TGTGCCAGCGGTGTCTTGTTCAATCTGTCCCAGCATTTT. Translation gives CASGVLFNLSQHF.

This chain links TRBV11-1 with TRBJ2-1; 13 bases align to TRBD2. The ends lost 5 bases at V and 6 bases at J; junction bases unmatched: 10. CDR3 length: 17 amino acids. From germline, CDR1 is SGHAT and CDR2 FQDESV (reference sequence). The DNA of the CDR3 is TGTGCCAGCAGCCTGGGACTAGCGGGAAAAGCTGGCAATGAGCAGTTCTTC. Residues: CASSLGLAGKAGNEQFF.

The J gene is TRBJ2-5, the V gene TRBV4-1; D remains ambiguous. The CDR3 length is 16 residues. CDR1 MGHRA and CDR2 YSYEKL come from the germline V gene. Trimming removed 3 bases at V and 1 base at J, with 15 bases between. CDR3 DNA sequence: TGCGCCAGCAGCCAGGGTCCCACACAAGGCCAAGAGACCCAGTACTTC. As protein: CASSQGPTQGQETQYF.

This clonotype was seen more than once but under ten times. The chain couples TRBV7-6 to TRBJ1-1; D ambiguous. V lost 1 base and J lost 5, with 8 bases in between. Germline CDR1 and CDR2: SGHVS and FNYEAQ. This CDR3 comprises 13 residues. Here the CDR3 DNA reads TGTGCCAGCAGCTTAGGGGCCCTAACTGAAGCTTTCTTT. Translated, it gives CASSLGALTEAFF. The variable domain in full, with the rest retrieved from reference TRBV7-6 and TRBJ1-1, is GAGVSQSPRYKVTKRGQDVALRCDPISGHVSLYWYRQALGQGPEFLTYFNYEAQQDKSGLPNDRFSAERPEGSISTLTIQRTEQRDSAMYRCASSLGALTEAFFGQGTRLTVV.

Points on this clonotype: Sequence at one end of the junction differs from germline and may be a read error. This chain connects TRBV29-1 to TRBJ2-1; no firm D call. Per the germline V gene, CDR1 is SQVTM and CDR2 is ANQGSEA. This CDR3 is built from 13 residues. Here the CDR3 reads CSVEDTVGNEQLF. For the CDR3, the DNA is TGCAGCGTTGAGGATACCGTGGGCAATGAGCAGCTCTTC.

The chain is built from TRBV7-6 and TRBJ2-5; no reliable D call. CDR3 length: 13 residues. Trimming shortened V by 1 base and J by 5 bases, and 8 bases separated the two germline ends. In germline, CDR1 is SGHVS, CDR2 FNYEAQ. CDR3 protein: CASSLGMIETQYF. The CDR3 DNA is TGTGCCAGCAGCTTAGGAATGATTGAGACCCAGTACTTC.

There are a few counts of this clonotype. CDR3 sequence (DNA): TGTGCCAGCAGCTTAGGGGGTGGGGGCCAGTATGAGCAGTTCTTC. Its protein product is CASSLGGGGQYEQFF. This chain links TRBV7-3 with TRBJ2-1; possible D gene TRBD1, 6 bases. The CDR3 sequence is 15 residues long. Trimming pared 2 bases from V and 8 bases from J, leaving 16 bases between. The germline V gene encodes CDR1 SGHTA and CDR2 FQGTGA.

This clonotype was detected a few times. J is TRBJ2-4 and V is TRBV28; D may be TRBD2 (6 bases). In germline, CDR1 is MDHEN, CDR2 SYDVKM. The V and J ends lost 7 bases and 3 bases respectively, with 13 bases between them. The CDR3 consists of 14 residues. As DNA, the CDR3 is TGTGCCAGCACTGGGAGGTTAGGCAAAAACATTCAGTACTTC. Translation gives CASTGRLGKNIQYF. The full variable domain, its missing parts supplied by reference TRBV28 and TRBJ2-4, is DVKVTQSSRYLVKRTGEKVFLECVQDMDHENMFWYRQDPGLGLRLIYFSYDVKMKEKGDIPEGYSVSREKKERFSLILESASTNQTSMYLCASTGRLGKNIQYFGAGTRLSVL.

Concerning this clonotype: This is likely a read error, given that the CDR3 carries no conserved phenylalanine or tryptophan at its end. V usage is TRBV11-2 and J usage is TRBJ2-1; the D call may be TRBD1 or TRBD2 (5 bases each). Germline CDR1 and CDR2: SGHAT and FQNNGV. CDR3 length: 12 amino acids. The DNA for the CDR3 is TGTGCCAGCGGCTTGGGGGTACGTGAGCAGTTCATG. Protein product: CASGLGVREQFM.

This chain joins TRBV5-4 and TRBJ1-2; D is uncertain. V gave up 7 bases and J gave up 6 bases, with 13 bases separating them. CDR1 is SGHNT and CDR2 is YYREEE in the germline V gene (reference sequence). CDR3 length: 12 residues. Written as DNA, the CDR3 is TGTGCCAGCGGTTCCAACATAGATGGCTACACCTTC. Its translation is CASGSNIDGYTF.

By sample share, this clonotype is medium-sized. This sequence joins TRBV29-1 and TRBJ2-1; 10 nucleotides agree with TRBD2. This CDR3 spans 14 amino acids. V trimming: 7 bases; J trimming: 7 bases; junction bases outside the gene matches: 10. CDR1 is SQVTM, CDR2 ANQGSEA, per germline. CDR3 loop: CSAGASGRSNEQFF. The CDR3 DNA follows: TGCAGCGCTGGGGCTAGCGGGAGATCGAATGAGCAGTTCTTC.

This clonotype has a handful of counts. A much larger clone sits a single nucleotide away, making a read error possible. The chain recombines TRBV11-1 with TRBJ2-7, with D perhaps matching TRBD2 (6 bases). Trimming left V 5 bases short and J 2 bases short, with 13 bases between. CDR1 and CDR2 from the germline V gene are SGHAT and FQDESV (reference sequence). CDR3 length equals 14 residues. CDR3 sequence: CASSMGGAPYEQYF. The CDR3 nucleotides are TGTGCCAGCAGCATGGGCGGGGCGCCCTACGAGCAGTACTTC.

By share of the sample, this clonotype is medium-sized. The chain employs TRBV11-2 and TRBJ1-1, with 9 bases fitting TRBD1. V lost 5 bases, J lost 11 bases, and 9 bases stayed unmatched. The CDR3 runs 13 residues. CDR1 is SGHAT, CDR2 FQNNGV, per germline. Here the CDR3 reads CASSRGGTGNAFF. CDR3 in DNA: TGTGCCAGCAGCAGAGGCGGGACAGGGAATGCTTTCTTT. Using reference TRBV11-2 and TRBJ1-1 for the parts outside the CDR3, the full variable domain is EAGVAQSPRYKIIEKRQSVAFWCNPISGHATLYWYQQILGQGPKLLIQFQNNGVVDDSQLPKDRFSAERLKGVDSTLKIQPAKLEDSAVYLCASSRGGTGNAFFGQGTRLTVV.

This clonotype was seen a handful of times. A single base separates this from a much larger clone, so it may be a read error. As DNA, the CDR3 is TGTGCCAGCAAGGGGCGACCGGAGGTTAATGAAAAACTGTTTTTT. Its protein product is CASKGRPEVNEKLFF. The chain has TRBV25-1 and TRBJ1-4; a weak D match, TRBD1 (5 bases). Germline V gene data show CDR1 as MGHDK and CDR2 as SYGVNS. The CDR3 length is 15 residues. V shed 7 bases and J shed 4 bases, with 16 bases lying between them.